This T cell receptor beta chain was profiled in a study of regulatory T cells in long-lasting Graves disease. Study results and caveats: Persistent disease was associated with favored TRBV28 usage and with favored use of TRBJ1-2 and TRBJ2-5. Sampling was limited to peripheral blood rather than thyroid tissue. Clonotypes that were public and shared totalled roughly 3,000 in persistent patients versus 966 in new patients.

In regard to this clonotype: Its antigen is not identified.

Specified time point: newly diagnosed GD, antithyroid drugs for less than 3 months. Preparation of the TCR library used RNA extracted from PBMCs. CDR3-region Arm-PCR and iRepertoire HTBI primers produced the TCR beta libraries. A single record per CDR3 protein comes from TCRdb applying MiXCR to the multiplex PCR reads. The profile covers hundreds of thousands of distinct CDR3 sequences, with about 14% appearing a single time and 22% taken by the ten largest. The V end lost 6 bases, the J end lost 9 bases, and 18 bases lay between the germline ends. Germline V gives CDR1 LGHDT, CDR2 YNNKEL (reference sequence). This CDR3 is built from 14 residues.

The clonotype was recovered from a female donor with Graves disease. This chain links TRBV3-1 with TRBJ1-5; D gene ambiguous. Sequenced here: peripheral blood mononuclear cells (PBMCs), sampled at new diagnosis, from a patient treated with antithyroid drugs. DNA for the CDR3: TGTGCCAGCAGTGAAGCCAACATGATCTCGCCCCAGCATTTT. Encoded protein: CASSEANMISPQHF.